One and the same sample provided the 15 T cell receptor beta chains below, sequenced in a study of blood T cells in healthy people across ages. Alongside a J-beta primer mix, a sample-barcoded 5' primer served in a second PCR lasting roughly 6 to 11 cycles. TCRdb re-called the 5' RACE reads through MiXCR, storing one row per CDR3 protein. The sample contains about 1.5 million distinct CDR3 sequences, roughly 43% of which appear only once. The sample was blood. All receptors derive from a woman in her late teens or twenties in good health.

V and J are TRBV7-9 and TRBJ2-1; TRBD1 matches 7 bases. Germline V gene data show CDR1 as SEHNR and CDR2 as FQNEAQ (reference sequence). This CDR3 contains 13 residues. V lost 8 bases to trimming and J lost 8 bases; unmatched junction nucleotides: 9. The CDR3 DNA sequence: TGTGCCAGCCGGACAGGTATTAAGGATGAGCAGTTCTTC. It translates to CASRTGIKDEQFF.

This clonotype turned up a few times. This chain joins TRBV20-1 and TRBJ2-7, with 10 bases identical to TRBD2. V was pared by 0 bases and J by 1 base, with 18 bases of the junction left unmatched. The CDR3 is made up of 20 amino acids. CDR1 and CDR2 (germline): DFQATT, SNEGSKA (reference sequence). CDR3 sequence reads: CSARDPGGPASGRYSYEQYF. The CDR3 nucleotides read TGCAGTGCTAGAGATCCCGGGGGGCCCGCTAGCGGGAGATATTCCTACGAGCAGTACTTC.

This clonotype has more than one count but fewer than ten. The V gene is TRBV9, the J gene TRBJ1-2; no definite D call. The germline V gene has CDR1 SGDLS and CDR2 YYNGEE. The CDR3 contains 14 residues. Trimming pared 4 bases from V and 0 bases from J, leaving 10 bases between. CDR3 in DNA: TGTGCCAGCAGCCCCCAGGAATCTAACTATGGCTACACCTTC. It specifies CASSPQESNYGYTF.

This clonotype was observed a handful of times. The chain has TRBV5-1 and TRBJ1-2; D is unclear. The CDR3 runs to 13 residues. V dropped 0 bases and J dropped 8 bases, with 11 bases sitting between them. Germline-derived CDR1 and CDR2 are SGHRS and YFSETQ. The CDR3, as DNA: TGCGCCAGCAGCTTGGAGGCTACCAGAGGCTACACCTTC. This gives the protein CASSLEATRGYTF.

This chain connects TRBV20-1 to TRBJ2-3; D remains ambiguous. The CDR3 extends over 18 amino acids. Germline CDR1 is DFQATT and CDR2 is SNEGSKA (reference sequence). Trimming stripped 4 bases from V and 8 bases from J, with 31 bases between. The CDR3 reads CSATIPPETPQPLGTQYF. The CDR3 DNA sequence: TGCAGTGCTACCATCCCCCCGGAGACGCCGCAACCTCTCGGTACGCAGTATTTT.

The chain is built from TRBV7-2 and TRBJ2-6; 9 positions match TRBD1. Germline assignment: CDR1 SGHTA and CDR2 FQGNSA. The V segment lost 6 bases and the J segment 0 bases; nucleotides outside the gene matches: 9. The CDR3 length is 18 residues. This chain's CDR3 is CASSLQGATLSGANVLTF. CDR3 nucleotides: TGTGCCAGCAGTTTACAGGGGGCAACCCTCTCTGGGGCCAACGTCCTGACTTTC.

The CDR3 DNA follows: TGCAGTGCTAGAGACGGGAGGGATGGAGATACGCAGTATTTT. Translating it yields CSARDGRDGDTQYF. The chain links TRBV20-1 to TRBJ2-3, with 8 bases that match TRBD2. The CDR3 spans 14 residues. V gave up 0 bases and J gave up 5 bases; unmatched junction bases: 4. In germline, CDR1 is DFQATT, CDR2 SNEGSKA (reference sequence).

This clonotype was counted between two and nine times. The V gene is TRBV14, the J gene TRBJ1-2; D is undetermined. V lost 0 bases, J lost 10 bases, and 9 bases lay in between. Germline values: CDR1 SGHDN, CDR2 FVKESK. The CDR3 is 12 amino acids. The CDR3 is CASSQEEPNYTF. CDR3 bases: TGTGCCAGCAGCCAAGAAGAGCCTAACTACACCTTC.

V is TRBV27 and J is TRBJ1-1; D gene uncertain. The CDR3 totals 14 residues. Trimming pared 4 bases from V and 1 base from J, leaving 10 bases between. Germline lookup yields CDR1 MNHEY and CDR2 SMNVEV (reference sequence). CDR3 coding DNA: TGTGCCAGCAGTTGGTCGGGAGGGAACACTGAAGCTTTCTTT. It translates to CASSWSGGNTEAFF.

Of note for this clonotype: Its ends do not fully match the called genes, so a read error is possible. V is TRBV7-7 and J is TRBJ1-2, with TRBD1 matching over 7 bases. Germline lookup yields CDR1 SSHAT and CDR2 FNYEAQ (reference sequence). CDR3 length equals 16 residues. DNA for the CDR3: TGTGCTAGCAGCTTAGGACAGGTTTGCGCTAACTATGGCTACACCTTC. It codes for CASSLGQVCANYGYTF.

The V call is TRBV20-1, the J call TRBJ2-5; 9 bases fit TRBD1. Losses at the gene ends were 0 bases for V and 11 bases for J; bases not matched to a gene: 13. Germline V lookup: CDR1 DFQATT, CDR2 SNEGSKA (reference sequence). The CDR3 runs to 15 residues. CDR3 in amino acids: CSARDGTGRYNEQYF. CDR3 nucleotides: TGCAGTGCTAGAGATGGGACAGGGAGGTACAATGAGCAGTACTTC.

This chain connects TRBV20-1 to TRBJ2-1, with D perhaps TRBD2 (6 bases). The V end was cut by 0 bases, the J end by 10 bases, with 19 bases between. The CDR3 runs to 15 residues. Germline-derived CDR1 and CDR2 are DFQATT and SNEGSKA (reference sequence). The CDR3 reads CSARDFGGPSYEQFF. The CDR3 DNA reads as TGCAGTGCTAGAGATTTCGGGGGACCCTCCTACGAGCAGTTCTTC.

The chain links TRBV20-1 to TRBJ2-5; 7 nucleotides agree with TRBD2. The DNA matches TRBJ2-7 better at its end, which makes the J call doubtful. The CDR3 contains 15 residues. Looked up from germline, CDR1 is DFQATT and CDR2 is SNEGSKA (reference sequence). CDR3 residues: CSASSGGALAYEQYF. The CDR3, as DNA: TGCAGTGCTAGCTCGGGGGGAGCCCTGGCTTACGAGCAGTACTTC.

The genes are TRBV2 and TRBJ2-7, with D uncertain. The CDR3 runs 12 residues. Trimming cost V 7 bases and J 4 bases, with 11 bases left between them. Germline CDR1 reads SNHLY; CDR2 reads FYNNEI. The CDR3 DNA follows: TGTGCCAGCAACCGGAACGCATACGAGCAGTACTTC. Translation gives CASNRNAYEQYF.

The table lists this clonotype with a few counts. The CDR3 reads CASRGTGSVYEQYF. The CDR3 bases are TGTGCCAGCAGGGGGACAGGGTCTGTCTACGAGCAGTACTTC. V and J are TRBV27 and TRBJ2-7; 9 positions agree with TRBD1. Germline CDR1 and CDR2: MNHEY and SMNVEV (reference sequence). The V segment lost 6 bases and the J segment 3 bases; nucleotides outside the gene matches: 6. This CDR3 contains 14 residues.